These T cell receptor beta chains were read from a single sample in a study of breast tumors, draining lymph nodes, adjacent tissues. TCRdb re-analysed the multiplex PCR reads in MiXCR, keeping a single row per CDR3 protein. The sample includes about 17,000 distinct CDR3 sequences, about 64% of them seen just once. The specimen sequenced was tumor-adjacent breast tissue. These receptors came from a female donor with breast cancer. Some clones in this sample may be carry-over from other donors' samples. Each CDR3 is given with its conserved first and last residue. D genes are given only for firm matches. Clone sizes are given selectively: once, few, many, or a class where the clone is expanded.

cdr3_aa: CASSKAGRGEPYEQYF; cdr3_nt: TGTGCCAGCAGCAAGGCGGGGAGAGGGGAACCCTACGAGCAGTACTTC; v_call: TRBV9; j_call: TRBJ2-7; clone_size: NA; d_call: NA; cdr3_length: 16
cdr3_aa: CASSYSIGGGSLYEQYF; cdr3_nt: TGTGCCAGCAGTTACTCGATTGGTGGCGGGAGCTTGTACGAGCAGTACTTC; v_call: TRBV6-5; j_call: TRBJ2-7; clone_size: few; d_call: TRBD2; cdr3_length: 17
cdr3_aa: CASSLEGYGYTF; cdr3_nt: TGTGCCAGCAGCTTAGAGGGCTATGGCTACACCTTC; v_call: TRBV7-8; j_call: TRBJ1-2; clone_size: NA; d_call: NA; cdr3_length: 12
cdr3_aa: CASTQYRVQETQYF; cdr3_nt: TGTGCCAGCACCCAGTACAGAGTTCAAGAGACCCAGTACTTC; v_call: TRBV5-5; j_call: TRBJ2-5; clone_size: NA; d_call: NA; cdr3_length: 14
cdr3_aa: CASSGITTWGTGANVLTF; cdr3_nt: TGTGCCAGCAGCGGGATAACAACCTGGGGAACTGGGGCCAACGTCCTGACTTTC; v_call: TRBV2; j_call: TRBJ2-6; clone_size: many; d_call: NA; cdr3_length: 18
cdr3_aa: CASSLTGLAGGHGELFF; cdr3_nt: TGTGCCAGCAGCTTAACTGGACTAGCGGGAGGCCACGGGGAGCTGTTTTTT; v_call: TRBV7-3; j_call: TRBJ2-2; clone_size: NA; d_call: TRBD2; cdr3_length: 17
cdr3_aa: CASSFITGFSGNTIYF; cdr3_nt: TGTGCCAGCAGTTTTATCACAGGGTTTTCTGGAAACACCATATATTTT; v_call: TRBV6-6; j_call: TRBJ1-3; clone_size: medium-sized; d_call: NA; cdr3_length: 16
cdr3_aa: CASARTLSGNTIYF; cdr3_nt: TGTGCCAGCGCACGCACTCTCTCTGGAAACACCATATATTTT; v_call: TRBV6-5; j_call: TRBJ1-3; clone_size: NA; d_call: NA; cdr3_length: 14
cdr3_aa: CVTSRQGAQRGKLFF; cdr3_nt: TGTGTCACCAGCAGACAGGGGGCGCAAAGAGGAAAACTGTTTTTT; v_call: TRBV15; j_call: TRBJ1-4; clone_size: NA; d_call: TRBD1; cdr3_length: 15
cdr3_aa: CSAESGSAYEQYF; cdr3_nt: TGCAGTGCAGAAAGCGGGAGTGCCTACGAGCAGTACTTC; v_call: TRBV20-1; j_call: TRBJ2-7; clone_size: NA; d_call: TRBD2; cdr3_length: 13
cdr3_aa: CASRLTSGGTDTQYF; cdr3_nt: TGTGCCAGCAGATTGACTAGCGGGGGCACAGATACGCAGTATTTT; v_call: TRBV12-3/TRBV12-4; j_call: TRBJ2-3; clone_size: many; d_call: TRBD2; cdr3_length: 15
cdr3_aa: CASSIAGSSYNEQFF; cdr3_nt: TGTGCCAGCAGCATAGCGGGGAGCTCCTACAATGAGCAGTTCTTC; v_call: TRBV7-3; j_call: TRBJ2-1; clone_size: few; d_call: TRBD2; cdr3_length: 15
cdr3_aa: CSAGGKWDTESFF; cdr3_nt: TGCAGTGCTGGGGGTAAATGGGACACTGAATCTTTCTTT; v_call: TRBV20-1; j_call: TRBJ1-1; clone_size: NA; d_call: NA; cdr3_length: 13
cdr3_aa: CATSSSRGSTDTQYF; cdr3_nt: TGTGCCACCAGCAGCTCAAGGGGGAGCACAGATACGCAGTATTTT; v_call: TRBV15; j_call: TRBJ2-3; clone_size: NA; d_call: NA; cdr3_length: 15
cdr3_aa: CASSTRTSGRGRTGELFF; cdr3_nt: TGTGCCAGCAGTACCCGGACTAGCGGGAGAGGTCGGACCGGGGAGCTGTTTTTT; v_call: TRBV27; j_call: TRBJ2-2; clone_size: few; d_call: TRBD2; cdr3_length: 18
cdr3_aa: CSARDVTGGNQPQHF; cdr3_nt: TGCAGTGCTAGAGATGTAACGGGAGGCAATCAGCCCCAGCATTTT; v_call: TRBV20-1; j_call: TRBJ1-5; clone_size: NA; d_call: NA; cdr3_length: 15
cdr3_aa: CSARQRGLPDTQYF; cdr3_nt: TGCAGTGCTAGACAGCGGGGGCTGCCAGATACGCAGTATTTT; v_call: TRBV20-1; j_call: TRBJ2-3; clone_size: NA; d_call: TRBD2; cdr3_length: 14
cdr3_aa: CASSQGGQASEQYF; cdr3_nt: TGTGCCAGCAGCCAAGGTGGACAGGCCTCCGAGCAGTACTTC; v_call: TRBV28; j_call: TRBJ2-7; clone_size: NA; d_call: TRBD1; cdr3_length: 14
cdr3_aa: CASSTIKWAGTDTQYF; cdr3_nt: TGTGCCAGCAGCACCATTAAATGGGCCGGGACAGATACGCAGTATTTT; v_call: TRBV5-6; j_call: TRBJ2-3; clone_size: NA; d_call: NA; cdr3_length: 16
cdr3_aa: CASSQQSGKDHTQHF; cdr3_nt: TGTGCCAGCAGTCAACAATCAGGGAAGGATCACACCCAGCATTTT; v_call: TRBV2; j_call: TRBJ1-5; clone_size: once; d_call: NA; cdr3_length: 15
cdr3_aa: CASSRQPTLAGGSGGANVLTF; cdr3_nt: TGTGCCAGCAGCCGACAACCGACACTAGCGGGGGGGAGCGGGGGGGCCAACGTCCTGACTTTC; v_call: TRBV6-1; j_call: TRBJ2-6; clone_size: many; d_call: TRBD2; cdr3_length: 21
cdr3_aa: CASSETRNYGYTF; cdr3_nt: TGTGCCAGCAGTGAGACACGGAACTATGGCTACACCTTC; v_call: TRBV6-1; j_call: TRBJ1-2; clone_size: medium-sized; d_call: NA; cdr3_length: 13
cdr3_aa: CASSSPSMTNEQFF; cdr3_nt: TGTGCCAGCAGTTCCCCAAGCATGACCAATGAGCAGTTCTTC; v_call: TRBV6-1; j_call: TRBJ2-1; clone_size: NA; d_call: NA; cdr3_length: 14
cdr3_aa: CASRPVPGQDTQYF; cdr3_nt: TGCGCCAGCAGACCAGTACCAGGGCAAGACACCCAGTACTTC; v_call: TRBV5-1; j_call: TRBJ2-5; clone_size: many; d_call: NA; cdr3_length: 14
cdr3_aa: CASSIQTGDPNYGYTF; cdr3_nt: TGTGCCAGTAGTATACAAACAGGGGACCCTAACTATGGCTACACCTTC; v_call: TRBV19; j_call: TRBJ1-2; clone_size: medium-sized; d_call: TRBD1; cdr3_length: 16
cdr3_aa: CSARSGRGIGSPLHF; cdr3_nt: TGCAGTGCTAGAAGCGGCAGGGGTATCGGTTCACCCCTCCACTTT; v_call: TRBV20-1; j_call: TRBJ1-6; clone_size: few; d_call: NA; cdr3_length: 15
cdr3_aa: CASSPTGGRNQPQHF; cdr3_nt: TGTGCCAGCAGTCCGACAGGGGGTCGTAATCAGCCCCAGCATTTT; v_call: TRBV12-3/TRBV12-4; j_call: TRBJ1-5; clone_size: NA; d_call: TRBD1; cdr3_length: 15